A single sample gave rise to the 32 T cell receptor beta chains below, sequenced in a study of cytomegalovirus exposure and HLA in healthy donors. Primers: 60 Vbeta forward and 13 Jbeta reverse. Clones were read by immunoSEQ multiplex PCR, and TCRdb kept only the in-frame ones, dropping some. The table has tens of thousands of clones, 80% seen once. The sample consisted of PBMCs. Receptor source: a male donor in good health and CMV-seronegative.

This clone was counted between two and nine times. Relative to the germline gene, one junction end is altered; a read error may explain this. The chain has TRBV7-9 and TRBJ2-1, with TRBD2 matching 8 bases. The CDR3 sequence is 16 residues long. CDR1 SEHNR and CDR2 FQNEAQ come from the germline V gene (reference sequence). CDR3 DNA: TGTTCCAGCGGGAGCGGGGGCCCGTTCGCATCCGCTGAGCAGTTCTTC. Its translation: CSSGSGGPFASAEQFF.

This chain connects TRBV10-3 to TRBJ1-5; D gene uncertain. The CDR3 consists of 13 residues. CDR1 is ENHRY and CDR2 is SYGVKD in the germline V gene. V was trimmed by 3 bases and J by 8 bases, leaving 11 bases between them. This CDR3 reads CAISEGSNEPQHF. The DNA for the CDR3 is TGTGCCATCAGTGAAGGGAGTAATGAGCCCCAGCATTTT.

The chain couples TRBV7-2 to TRBJ1-1; D is unresolved. Looked up from germline, CDR1 is SGHTA and CDR2 is FQGNSA. This CDR3 spans 12 amino acids. Trimming took off 1 base at V and 8 bases at J, with 8 bases between the two ends. The CDR3 DNA reads as TGTGCCAGCAGCTTAGTCTCGACAGAAGCTTTCTTT. Amino acids: CASSLVSTEAFF. Full variable domain (missing parts from reference TRBV7-2 and TRBJ1-1): GAGVSQSPSNKVTEKGKDVELRCDPISGHTALYWYRQSLGQGLEFLIYFQGNSAPDKSGLPSDRFSAERTGGSVSTLTIQRTQQEDSAVYLCASSLVSTEAFFGQGTRLTVV.

The CDR3 loop is CASSFDRNTEAFF. DNA for the CDR3: TGTGCCAGCAGCTTCGACAGGAACACTGAAGCTTTCTTT. This chain uses TRBV13 with TRBJ1-1, with D possibly being TRBD1 (5 bases). The CDR3 sequence is 13 residues long. Trimming removed 3 bases at V and 1 base at J, with 6 bases between. Germline loops: CDR1 PRHDT, CDR2 FYEKMQ (reference sequence).

V and J are TRBV28 and TRBJ2-3; 16 nucleotides match TRBD2. Germline CDR1 and CDR2: MDHEN and SYDVKM. This CDR3 region has 16 residues. V lost 5 bases to trimming and J lost 6 bases; unmatched junction nucleotides: 5. DNA of the CDR3: TGTGCCAGCAGTCCGGGACTAGCGGGGGGGCCGGATACGCAGTATTTT. Protein product: CASSPGLAGGPDTQYF.

The chain carries TRBV9 and TRBJ1-3; TRBD1 is a possible D gene (6 bases). Trimming took 4 bases from V and 3 from J, leaving 8 bases between them. Germline CDR1 is SGDLS and CDR2 is YYNGEE. The CDR3 contains 13 residues. The chain's CDR3 is CASSRGGGNTIYF. CDR3 coding DNA: TGTGCCAGCAGCCGAGGGGGTGGAAACACCATATATTTT. Combining the CDR3 with reference TRBV9 and TRBJ1-3 gives the whole variable domain DSGVTQTPKHLITATGQRVTLRCSPRSGDLSVYWYQQSLDQGLQFLIQYYNGEERAKGNILERFSAQQFPDLHSELNLSSLELGDSALYFCASSRGGGNTIYFGEGSWLTVV.

The chain has TRBV19 and TRBJ2-6; 12 bases line up with TRBD2. Trimming took 5 bases from V and 2 from J; bases not matched to a gene: 7. The CDR3 covers 18 residues. CDR1 is LNHDA, CDR2 SQIVND, per germline (reference sequence). Written as DNA, the CDR3 is TGTGCCAGTAGTCCTCTAGCGGGGGGGCCTCCTGGGGCCAACGTCCTGACTTTC. It codes for CASSPLAGGPPGANVLTF. Variable domain in full (rest from reference TRBV19 and TRBJ2-6): DGGITQSPKYLFRKEGQNVTLSCEQNLNHDAMYWYRQDPGQGLRLIYYSQIVNDFQKGDIAEGYSVSREKKESFPLTVTSAQKNPTAFYLCASSPLAGGPPGANVLTFGAGSRLTVL.

The chain couples TRBV11-3 to TRBJ2-3; 9 bases fit TRBD2. Germline loops: CDR1 SGHNT, CDR2 YENEEA. This CDR3 is 16 amino acids long. Germline trimming cut 5 bases from V and 5 bases from J; bases unmatched to any gene: 11. Here the CDR3 reads CASSKRAGGPQDTQYF. CDR3 DNA: TGTGCCAGCAGCAAGAGGGCGGGGGGGCCTCAAGATACGCAGTATTTT.

The chain is built from TRBV11-2 and TRBJ1-2; tentative D call: TRBD1 (6 bases). With 3 bases removed from V and 4 bases from J, the gap between germline ends came to 9 bases. The CDR3 has 13 amino acids. CDR1 and CDR2 (germline): SGHAT, FQNNGV. This CDR3 reads CASSFKTGYGYTF. CDR3 nucleotides: TGTGCCAGCAGCTTTAAGACAGGCTATGGCTACACCTTC.

This clone was observed a handful of times. The rearrangement uses TRBV18 and TRBJ2-7; D gene uncertain. The CDR3 runs to 12 residues. Trimming removed 3 bases from V and 7 bases from J, with 10 bases in between. In germline, CDR1 is KGHSH, CDR2 LQKENI. The CDR3 region is CASSPSPLEQYF. CDR3 sequence (DNA): TGTGCCAGCTCACCCTCTCCCTTAGAGCAGTACTTC.

The chain links TRBV4-3 to TRBJ2-1; TRBD2 agrees at 14 bases. CDR3 length: 18 residues. Germline CDR1 and CDR2: LGHNA and YSLEER. The ends lost 5 bases at V and 12 bases at J; junction bases unmatched: 18. CDR3 sequence (DNA): TGCGCCAGCAGCGACTCTACCGGGACTAGCGGGGGCCACCGGGGGCAGTTCTTC. It translates to CASSDSTGTSGGHRGQFF.

This clone was observed a few times. The rearrangement joins TRBV7-2 to TRBJ1-2; 8 bases fit TRBD1. V gave up 0 bases and J gave up 4 bases; unmatched junction bases: 7. This CDR3 is 16 amino acids long. Germline CDR1 and CDR2: SGHTA and FQGNSA. This CDR3 reads CASSLALRGQGYGYTF. The CDR3 DNA reads as TGTGCCAGCAGCTTAGCCTTAAGAGGACAGGGCTATGGCTACACCTTC.

V gene TRBV19 combines with J gene TRBJ1-2; tentatively, D is TRBD1 (5 bases). Trimming stripped 9 bases from V and 9 bases from J, with 14 bases between. Per germline, CDR1 LNHDA and CDR2 SQIVND (reference sequence). The CDR3 has 11 amino acids. The CDR3 reads CASEMGPSYTF. CDR3 DNA: TGTGCCAGCGAAATGGGGCCCAGCTACACCTTC.

The rearrangement uses TRBV5-6 and TRBJ2-7; TRBD1 matches at 11 bases. Germline CDR1 is SGHDT and CDR2 is YYEEEE. The CDR3 is made up of 14 amino acids. V shed 0 bases, J shed 5 bases, and the junction held 1 base outside the gene matches. This chain's CDR3 is CASSLGTGGNEQYF. In DNA, the CDR3 is TGTGCCAGCAGCTTGGGGACAGGGGGCAACGAGCAGTACTTC.

The chain recombines TRBV7-2 with TRBJ1-1, with D unresolved. CDR1 and CDR2 (germline): SGHTA, FQGNSA. The CDR3 has 14 amino acids. V was trimmed by 3 bases and J by 0 bases, leaving 8 bases between them. CDR3 loop: CASSFGMLNTEAFF. The DNA for the CDR3 is TGTGCCAGCAGCTTCGGGATGTTGAACACTGAAGCTTTCTTT.

The chain has TRBV19 and TRBJ1-5, with D possibly being TRBD1 (5 bases). The CDR3 runs to 15 residues. The V gene lost 7 bases and the J gene lost 6 bases, with 19 bases spanning the gap. Germline V CDR1 and CDR2: LNHDA, SQIVND (reference sequence). CDR3 DNA sequence: TGTGCCAGTACGATTTTCGGGGGACCGGGTCAGCCCCAGCATTTT. Its protein product is CASTIFGGPGQPQHF.

The V call is TRBV30, the J call TRBJ2-7; a possible D gene is TRBD1 (6 bases). The V end lost 0 bases, the J end lost 9 bases, and 15 bases lay between the germline ends. The CDR3 runs to 13 residues. From germline, CDR1 is GTSNPN and CDR2 SVGIG (reference sequence). The chain's CDR3 is CAWSVDRRNGQYF. CDR3 coding DNA: TGTGCCTGGAGTGTGGACAGAAGGAACGGGCAGTACTTC. Full variable domain (remainder filled in from reference TRBV30 and TRBJ2-7): SQTIHQWPATLVQPVGSPLSLECTVEGTSNPNLYWYRQAAGRGLQLLFYSVGIGQISSEVPQNLSASRPQDRQFILSSKKLLLSDSGFYLCAWSVDRRNGQYFGPGTRLTVT.

This chain uses TRBV30 with TRBJ1-4; D is unresolved. Trimming left V 3 bases short and J 4 bases short, with 9 bases between. The germline V gene has CDR1 GTSNPN and CDR2 SVGIG (reference sequence). The CDR3 consists of 13 residues. CDR3 nucleotide sequence: TGTGCCTGGAGCCCCCACAGTAATGAAAAACTGTTTTTT. It codes for CAWSPHSNEKLFF.

This sequence joins TRBV19 and TRBJ2-7, with D possibly being TRBD1 (6 bases). Germline V gene sequence: CDR1 LNHDA, CDR2 SQIVND (reference sequence). This CDR3 contains 11 residues. With 8 bases removed from V and 7 bases from J, the gap between germline ends came to 12 bases. CDR3 in DNA: TGTGCCAGTGGGACAACTCGGGAGCAGTACTTC. Protein product: CASGTTREQYF.

Only a few counts were recorded for this clone. The chain has TRBV19 and TRBJ1-3; possibly TRBD1 for D (6 bases). Trimming left V 4 bases short and J 0 bases short, with 16 bases between. The CDR3 runs 17 residues. CDR1 and CDR2 (germline): LNHDA, SQIVND (reference sequence). The CDR3: CASSKPGGLISGNTIYF. DNA for the CDR3: TGTGCCAGTAGTAAACCGGGGGGCCTTATCTCTGGAAACACCATATATTTT. The whole variable domain, filled in from reference TRBV19 and TRBJ1-3, reads DGGITQSPKYLFRKEGQNVTLSCEQNLNHDAMYWYRQDPGQGLRLIYYSQIVNDFQKGDIAEGYSVSREKKESFPLTVTSAQKNPTAFYLCASSKPGGLISGNTIYFGEGSWLTVV.

V gene TRBV5-6 combines with J gene TRBJ1-3; TRBD1 matches at 8 bases. The germline CDR1 and CDR2 sequences are SGHDT and YYEEEE. The J segment lost 0 bases and the V segment lost 4 bases, leaving 3 bases of the junction unmatched. The CDR3 spans 15 residues. DNA of the CDR3: TGTGCCAGCAGCGGGACAGGTCTCTCTGGAAACACCATATATTTT. Amino acids: CASSGTGLSGNTIYF.

The V call is TRBV19, the J call TRBJ2-1; the D is unclear. The V and J ends lost 8 bases and 10 bases respectively, with 9 bases between them. The CDR3 loop spans 10 amino acids. The V gene's germline CDR1 is LNHDA and CDR2 SQIVND (reference sequence). CDR3 region: CASGRGEQFF. CDR3 DNA sequence: TGTGCCAGTGGCCGCGGAGAGCAGTTCTTC.

The J gene is TRBJ2-5, the V gene TRBV7-2; TRBD2 matches at 7 bases. V trimming: 5 bases; J trimming: 2 bases; junction bases outside the gene matches: 2. The CDR3 consists of 13 residues. Germline V gives CDR1 SGHTA, CDR2 FQGNSA. The CDR3 DNA reads TGTGCCAGCAGCCGGGGGGTTCAAGAGACCCAGTACTTC. It specifies CASSRGVQETQYF.

This clone appeared a few times. This specimen includes other DNA sequences encoding the same CDR3. The chain is built from TRBV6-1 and TRBJ1-6; D gene uncertain. Trimming cost V 2 bases and J 7 bases, with 12 bases left between them. CDR3 size: 15 residues. The V gene's germline CDR1 is MNHNS and CDR2 SASEGT. Here the CDR3 reads CASSETYGRNSPLHF. The CDR3 DNA follows: TGTGCCAGCAGTGAAACATACGGGAGAAATTCACCCCTCCACTTT.

This clone was recorded a few times. Other DNA sequences in the sample encode the same CDR3. This sequence joins TRBV29-1 and TRBJ2-7; D possibly corresponds to TRBD1 (6 bases). Germline V gene sequence: CDR1 SQVTM, CDR2 ANQGSEA. This CDR3 is built from 14 residues. V was pared by 1 base and J by 4 bases, with 14 bases between. The CDR3: CSVEGAGDQYEQYF. Written as DNA, the CDR3 is TGCAGCGTTGAAGGGGCAGGGGACCAATACGAGCAGTACTTC.

The chain couples TRBV19 to TRBJ2-1; tentatively, D is TRBD1 (6 bases). Germline V gives CDR1 LNHDA, CDR2 SQIVND (reference sequence). This CDR3 region has 13 residues. V dropped 6 bases and J dropped 6 bases, with 12 bases sitting between them. The CDR3 sequence is CASSQGQTNEQFF. The CDR3 DNA sequence: TGTGCCAGTAGCCAAGGACAGACCAATGAGCAGTTCTTC.

Comment on this clone: Germline and junction disagree at one end, which may indicate a read error. The V and J genes are TRBV6-1 and TRBJ1-2; 12 positions agree with TRBD1. The germline V gene encodes CDR1 MNHNS and CDR2 SASEGT. The CDR3 contains 18 residues. Here the CDR3 DNA reads TGTACCAGCAGTGAACTCCTCGGGACAGGGGGCGCGGGGTATGGCTACACCTTC. Translated, it gives CTSSELLGTGGAGYGYTF.

CDR3 in amino acids: CASSLPGDRGNHEQFF. The CDR3 region has the DNA TGTGCCAGCAGCCTTCCGGGGGACAGGGGGAACCATGAGCAGTTCTTC. The chain carries TRBV7-2 and TRBJ2-1; 11 bases agree with TRBD1. CDR1 SGHTA and CDR2 FQGNSA come from the germline V gene. The J segment lost 8 bases and the V segment lost 5 bases, leaving 11 bases of the junction unmatched. This CDR3 spans 16 amino acids.

The chain carries TRBV5-1 and TRBJ1-1, with TRBD1 identical over 7 bases. The CDR3 has 16 amino acids. CDR1 and CDR2 (germline): SGHRS, YFSETQ. Germline trimming cut 2 bases from V and 0 bases from J; bases unmatched to any gene: 7. The chain's CDR3 is CASSFGTAYMNTEAFF. CDR3 DNA: TGCGCCAGCAGCTTCGGGACAGCTTACATGAACACTGAAGCTTTCTTT.

CDR3 nucleotides: TGTGCCAGCAGCGTAGGGGACAGCCCCTACAATGAGCAGTTCTTC. Protein product: CASSVGDSPYNEQFF. The V and J genes are TRBV9 and TRBJ2-1; 7 positions agree with TRBD1. J lost 2 bases, V lost 0 bases, and 2 bases had no gene match. Germline lookup yields CDR1 SGDLS and CDR2 YYNGEE. The CDR3 contains 15 residues.

The chain combines TRBV9 with TRBJ2-7, with D possibly matching TRBD2 (5 bases). The CDR3 has 16 amino acids. Germline V gene lookup returns CDR1 SGDLS and CDR2 YYNGEE. V was shortened by 4 bases and J by 2 bases, with 19 bases between the two germline ends. CDR3 DNA sequence: TGTGCCAGCAGCCCCCCTGGAGGACTTCATCCCTACGAGCAGTACTTC. This translates into CASSPPGGLHPYEQYF.

The gene calls are TRBV4-2 and TRBJ2-1; TRBD2 aligns across 8 bases. The CDR3 is 14 amino acids. The V and J ends lost 1 base and 7 bases, in that order; junction bases with no gene match: 3. Germline V gene data show CDR1 as LGHNA and CDR2 as YNFKEQ. The CDR3 loop reads CASSQAGGPNEQFF. As DNA, the CDR3 is TGTGCCAGCAGCCAAGCGGGGGGGCCTAATGAGCAGTTCTTC.